The clone carrying this T cell receptor beta chain was counted between two and nine times. Antigen: not known. As to time point: longitudinal time-point 1 (baseline). Germline CDR1 MNHEY, CDR2 SVGEGT. V shed 4 bases and J shed 7 bases, with 7 bases lying between them. This CDR3 contains 11 residues. The data are from a study of neurological immune-mediated disorders. cDNA synthesis was performed by 5'RACE with 10-nucleotide random UMIs. Sequencing runs each generated in excess of 180 million TCR-beta sequences derived from 15-18 subjects. TCRdb re-analysed the 5' RACE reads in MiXCR, keeping a single row per CDR3 protein. The table has 67,000 or so distinct CDR3 sequences, roughly an eighth seen once. Findings and caveats of the study: Multiple sclerosis, the disease with the least TCR clonal expansion, fell below healthy controls, whereas HTLV-1-associated myelopathy showed the most.

The J gene is TRBJ1-2, the V gene TRBV6-2 or TRBV6-3; D gene uncertain. The clonotype comes from a female donor with HTLV-1-associated myelopathy (HAM/TSP). The source material was PBMCs. The CDR3 loop reads CASSFGGGYTF. As DNA, the CDR3 is TGTGCCAGCAGTTTCGGCGGTGGCTACACCTTC.